The clone carrying this T cell receptor (beta chain) was detected only a few times. The antigen is unknown. The data were obtained in a study of T-cell memory formation after mild COVID-19. Study-level findings and limits: Some clones that responded were present in memory (sampled pre-infection), which suggests cross-reactive memory joined.

J was trimmed by 6 bases and V by 0 bases; bases with no gene match: 7. CDR3 length: 16 residues. CDR1 is SGHRS and CDR2 is YFSETQ in the germline V gene. TCRdb independently ran MiXCR on the 5' RACE reads; one entry per CDR3 protein. The sample holds about 190,000 distinct CDR3 sequences, 15% to 20% seen once. This sequence joins TRBV5-1 and TRBJ2-2; TRBD1 aligns across 8 bases. This receptor was obtained from an adult woman who had mild COVID-19 (a few samples of this study predate the infection). Cell type and time point are not known. Input material: PBMCs or a T cell subset sorted from them (not recorded which). CDR3 in amino acids: CASSLARATGAGELFF. CDR3 DNA: TGCGCCAGCAGCTTGGCCCGAGCGACAGGGGCCGGGGAGCTGTTTTTT.